This T cell receptor beta chain was recorded in a study of cytotoxic CD8 clonotypes in ibrutinib-treated CLL. Turning to the study itself: Sequencing produced an average of about 250,000 productive templates and roughly 89,000 productive rearrangements per sample.

Germline V gene lookup returns CDR1 ENHRY and CDR2 SYGVKD. This CDR3 has 15 amino acids. V gave up 5 bases and J gave up 2 bases; unmatched junction bases: 8. A word on this clone: Its target is not known.

Overall study results and limits: Public clonotypes, found uncommonly, either contracted or stayed stable on treatment. Researchers report that baseline clonality outpaced age-matched healthy donors and tracked circulating CD8+ T-cell counts.

Target depth was 1 in 200,000 to 1 in 1 million T cells, about 10x per clonotype. Here immunoSEQ multiplex PCR was the method, and the copy in TCRdb shows in-frame clones only, minus some. The sample gives some 150,000 clones, approximately 75% of which show up once; around 30% is in the top ten. The input for sequencing was PBMCs, taken after 12 months of ibrutinib treatment. The chain is built from TRBV10-3 and TRBJ1-1; 7 nucleotides align to TRBD1. This receptor was obtained from a human donor with chronic lymphocytic leukemia. In DNA form, the CDR3 reads TGTGCCATCAGTTCACCGGGACAGAGAAACACTGAAGCTTTCTTT. Residues: CAISSPGQRNTEAFF.